A single sample is the source of the 20 T cell receptor beta chains below, sequenced in a study of PD-L1 blockade in urothelial cancer. Stated time point: peripheral blood 6 weeks after treatment start. Measured with immunoSEQ multiplex PCR; TCRdb has only the in-frame clones, and not every one. The table records 48,000 or so clones, 70% to 90% of them present only once. Sequenced material: PBMCs, taken around atezolizumab (anti-PD-L1) treatment. The receptors come from a man in his 70s with urothelial cancer.

The V call is TRBV18, the J call TRBJ1-3, with D uncertain. Looked up from germline, CDR1 is KGHSH and CDR2 is LQKENI. CDR3 length: 17 amino acids. V dropped 3 bases and J dropped 0 bases, with 15 bases sitting between them. CDR3 nucleotide sequence: TGTGCCAGCTCACCGAGTTTGATCCATAACTCTGGAAACACCATATATTTT. It is translated as CASSPSLIHNSGNTIYF.

The genes are TRBV6-5 and TRBJ1-1; possible D gene TRBD1, 5 bases. The CDR3 runs to 15 residues. Looked up from germline, CDR1 is MNHEY and CDR2 is SVGAGI. V lost 2 bases to trimming and J lost 1 base, with 11 bases between them. CDR3 sequence reads: CASSYEGGQNTEAFF. CDR3 in DNA: TGTGCCAGCAGTTACGAGGGAGGACAGAACACTGAAGCTTTCTTT.

This sequence joins TRBV18 and TRBJ2-7; D possibly corresponds to TRBD1 (5 bases). This CDR3 is 17 amino acids long. V was trimmed by 1 base and J by 5 bases, leaving 21 bases between them. In germline, CDR1 is KGHSH, CDR2 LQKENI. In nucleotides, the CDR3 is TGTGCCAGCTCACCACTTCGTGGGCAGGGTCGCGATCACGAGCAGTACTTC. This encodes CASSPLRGQGRDHEQYF.

This clone showed up just a few times. The chain has TRBV6-5 and TRBJ2-1, with D perhaps TRBD2 (7 bases). This CDR3 is 15 amino acids long. V lost 6 bases, J lost 2 bases, and 14 bases lay in between. The V gene's germline CDR1 is MNHEY and CDR2 SVGAGI. The CDR3 loop is CASSLRRGPYNEQFF. The CDR3 DNA is TGTGCCAGCAGCCTCCGGCGGGGGCCCTACAATGAGCAGTTCTTC.

This sequence joins TRBV7-2 and TRBJ1-1; D ambiguous. Looked up from germline, CDR1 is SGHTA and CDR2 is FQGNSA. The V gene lost 1 base and the J gene lost 2 bases, with 11 bases spanning the gap. This CDR3 is built from 15 residues. The chain's CDR3 is CASSLVVTPNTEAFF. The CDR3 DNA reads TGTGCCAGCAGCTTAGTGGTCACACCAAACACTGAAGCTTTCTTT.

V gene TRBV5-6 combines with J gene TRBJ2-2; 8 nucleotides align to TRBD1. V lost 2 bases and J lost 4; bases outside the gene matches: 4. The CDR3 spans 15 residues. Germline values: CDR1 SGHDT, CDR2 YYEEEE. The CDR3 spells CASSFQGAVTGELFF. The CDR3 coding sequence is TGTGCCAGCAGCTTCCAGGGGGCGGTCACCGGGGAGCTGTTTTTT.

This clone has just a few counts. The V call is TRBV23-1, the J call TRBJ1-5; a possible D gene is TRBD1 (6 bases). TRBV23-1 carries the ORF label, with uncertain function. The CDR3 consists of 16 residues. Trimming took 0 bases from V and 4 from J, leaving 13 bases between them. The CDR3 loop is CASSQSFRGRNQPQHF. For the CDR3, the DNA is TGCGCCAGCAGTCAATCGTTCAGGGGTCGGAATCAGCCCCAGCATTTT.

This clone was observed a single time. The J gene is TRBJ1-2, the V gene TRBV28; TRBD1 matches at 7 bases. The germline CDR1 and CDR2 sequences are MDHEN and SYDVKM. V lost 5 bases, J lost 8 bases, and 8 bases stayed unmatched. CDR3 length: 13 amino acids. CDR3 amino acids: CASSATGMGGYTF. DNA for the CDR3: TGTGCCAGCAGTGCGACAGGGATGGGGGGCTACACCTTC.

The genes are TRBV10-1 and TRBJ2-3; 7 bases match TRBD2. Germline V gene data show CDR1 as WNHNN and CDR2 as SYGVQD (reference sequence). CDR3 length equals 14 residues. The V gene end was trimmed by 6 bases and the J gene end by 2 bases; junction bases not matched to a gene: 5. The CDR3 DNA is TGCGCCAGCAGCTTAGCGGGCCCCACAGATACGCAGTATTTT. It translates to CASSLAGPTDTQYF.

This clone came up once. V and J are TRBV28 and TRBJ1-5, with 10 bases lining up with TRBD1. Germline trimming cut 3 bases from V and 1 base from J; bases unmatched to any gene: 9. In germline, CDR1 is MDHEN, CDR2 SYDVKM. CDR3 size: 18 residues. DNA of the CDR3: TGTGCCAGCAGTTTTTACCGACAGGGGGCAGGAAGCAATCAGCCCCAGCATTTT. This encodes CASSFYRQGAGSNQPQHF.

The chain joins TRBV7-2 to TRBJ2-7; perhaps TRBD1 as D (5 bases). Germline CDR1 and CDR2: SGHTA and FQGNSA. The CDR3 loop spans 14 amino acids. V was trimmed by 1 base and J by 2 bases, leaving 9 bases between them. CDR3: CASSLDPGTYEQYF. CDR3 DNA sequence: TGTGCCAGCAGCTTAGACCCAGGGACCTACGAGCAGTACTTC. Full variable domain (rest looked up from reference TRBV7-2 and TRBJ2-7): GAGVSQSPSNKVTEKGKDVELRCDPISGHTALYWYRQSLGQGLEFLIYFQGNSAPDKSGLPSDRFSAERTGGSVSTLTIQRTQQEDSAVYLCASSLDPGTYEQYFGPGTRLTVT.

This clone was seen a handful of times. This chain uses TRBV7-8 with TRBJ1-4, with 8 bases identical to TRBD1. Germline values: CDR1 SGHVS, CDR2 FQNEAQ. V lost 0 bases, J lost 7 bases, and 7 bases stayed unmatched. The CDR3 is 16 amino acids. The CDR3 loop is CASSLAQTGGSEKLFF. The CDR3 bases are TGTGCCAGCAGCTTAGCGCAAACAGGGGGGAGTGAAAAACTGTTTTTT.

DNA of the CDR3: TGCGCCAGCAGCAAGGGGACAGCCTTCTACGAGCAGTACTTC. It codes for CASSKGTAFYEQYF. The gene calls are TRBV5-1 and TRBJ2-7; TRBD1 agrees at 7 bases. Germline CDR1 and CDR2: SGHRS and YFSETQ. This CDR3 has 14 residues. V was clipped by 4 bases and J by 3 bases; unmatched bases: 7.

Only one count was recorded for this clone. V is TRBV7-6 and J is TRBJ2-7; D unclear. The V end was cut by 3 bases, the J end by 3 bases, with 12 bases between. From germline, CDR1 is SGHVS and CDR2 FNYEAQ. The CDR3 spans 14 residues. The CDR3, as DNA: TGTGCCAGCAGCTTCAGCATAAACAGCTACGAGCAGTACTTC. It is translated as CASSFSINSYEQYF.

This chain connects TRBV6-1 to TRBJ1-1; 8 nucleotides align to TRBD1. Germline values: CDR1 MNHNS, CDR2 SASEGT. V lost 3 bases and J lost 3; bases outside the gene matches: 9. CDR3 length: 16 amino acids. CDR3 amino acids: CASSETLTGEDTEAFF. As DNA, the CDR3 is TGTGCCAGCAGTGAGACCCTGACAGGGGAGGACACTGAAGCTTTCTTT.

The gene calls are TRBV5-1 and TRBJ1-1; 10 nucleotides match TRBD1. J lost 11 bases, V lost 4 bases, and 8 bases had no gene match. The CDR3 spans 13 residues. Germline V gene data show CDR1 as SGHRS and CDR2 as YFSETQ. CDR3 coding DNA: TGCGCCAGCAGCGGGCGGACAGGGGGGGATGCTTTCTTT. It yields the protein CASSGRTGGDAFF.

This chain links TRBV6-5 with TRBJ2-7; D remains unclear. The CDR3 is 12 residues long. Germline loops: CDR1 MNHEY, CDR2 SVGAGI. The V gene lost 8 bases and the J gene lost 0 bases, with 8 bases spanning the gap. CDR3: CASAADSYEQYF. CDR3 DNA sequence: TGTGCCAGCGCGGCGGACTCCTACGAGCAGTACTTC.

This chain connects TRBV5-1 to TRBJ1-5; 8 bases are a match to TRBD1. V gave up 0 bases and J gave up 6 bases; unmatched junction bases: 5. The CDR3 is made up of 15 amino acids. Germline CDR1 SGHRS, CDR2 YFSETQ. The CDR3 DNA reads TGCGCCAGCAGCTTGGGGACAGGGTTGGGTCAGCCCCAGCATTTT. Its translation is CASSLGTGLGQPQHF.

The chain joins TRBV11-3 to TRBJ2-7, with 7 nucleotides matching TRBD1. The J segment lost 3 bases and the V segment lost 5 bases, leaving 10 bases of the junction unmatched. The germline V gene has CDR1 SGHNT and CDR2 YENEEA. CDR3 length equals 15 residues. In DNA, the CDR3 is TGTGCCAGCAGCCTAGGGGGACAGCAGTACTACGAGCAGTACTTC. It codes for CASSLGGQQYYEQYF. Looking up the rest from reference TRBV11-3 and TRBJ2-7 gives the full variable domain: EAGVVQSPRYKIIEKKQPVAFWCNPISGHNTLYWYLQNLGQGPELLIRYENEEAVDDSQLPKDRFSAERLKGVDSTLKIQPAELGDSAVYLCASSLGGQQYYEQYFGPGTRLTVT.

This clone was found a few times. V is TRBV30 and J is TRBJ1-4, with a possible D match to TRBD1 (6 bases). CDR3 length: 13 residues. Germline V gene sequence: CDR1 GTSNPN, CDR2 SVGIG (reference sequence). V dropped 2 bases and J dropped 4 bases, with 8 bases sitting between them. CDR3 nucleotide sequence: TGTGCCTGGAGTCGCAGGGGTAATGAAAAACTGTTTTTT. Translated: CAWSRRGNEKLFF.